This T cell receptor (beta chain) was retrieved from a study of cytomegalovirus exposure and HLA in healthy donors. The PCR used 60 Vbeta and 13 Jbeta primers. Repertoires were generated with immunoSEQ multiplex PCR, while TCRdb's copy carries only in-frame clones and drops some. The sample lists 150,000 to 200,000 clones, around 82% occurring once. V was pared by 1 base and J by 12 bases, with 3 bases of the junction left unmatched. CDR1 is SGHDN, CDR2 FVKESK, per germline. This CDR3 has 11 amino acids. This clone appeared a single time. This chain links TRBV14 with TRBJ2-7, with 7 bases fitting TRBD2. The origin of this receptor is a boy aged 5-17 years in good health and CMV-seronegative. The sequenced sample was PBMCs. CDR3 residues: CASSQGGGMYF. CDR3 coding DNA: TGTGCCAGCAGCCAAGGGGGGGGGATGTACTTC.